The 4 T cell receptor beta chains below were found in one sample sequenced in a study of molecular identifiers for immune sequencing clone quantification. MiXCR, run by TCRdb on the PCR reads, gives a single entry per CDR3 protein. This sample has about 640,000 distinct CDR3 sequences, with 15% to 20% found just once. Sample: naive CD8+ T cells from blood, with Jurkat cell RNA spiked in. Subset meaning: FACS-sorted CD8+CD4-CCR7+CD45RA+ naive T cells. The receptors here all came from a human donor in good health. Some libraries in this study had Jurkat cell RNA spiked in.

This clonotype was detected a few times. The rearrangement joins TRBV27 to TRBJ2-7; a weak D match, TRBD2 (5 bases). V gave up 6 bases and J gave up 2 bases, with 20 bases separating them. The CDR3 runs to 16 residues. Germline V gene sequence: CDR1 MNHEY, CDR2 SMNVEV (reference sequence). CDR3 nucleotides: TGTGCCAGCAGCCCAACAAAAGGCCGGGGTACCTACGAGCAGTACTTC. Translating gives CASSPTKGRGTYEQYF.

This clonotype appeared many times. Written as DNA, the CDR3 is TGTGCCAGCAGCTTAGGCTCGCGGGACATAGCTTTCTTT. Protein sequence: CASSLGSRDIAFF. J is TRBJ1-1 and V is TRBV7-9; D may be TRBD1 (6 bases). The CDR3 runs to 13 residues. The V and J ends lost 1 base and 10 bases respectively, with 13 bases between them. Germline CDR1 reads SEHNR; CDR2 reads FQNEAQ (reference sequence).

Note on this clonotype: This may come from a read error, since a much larger clone is one base off. The chain employs TRBV12-3 or TRBV12-4 and TRBJ2-3, with unresolved D. The CDR3 extends over 13 amino acids. Trimming removed 7 bases from V and 4 bases from J, with 12 bases in between. This CDR3 is CASKDHRADTQYF. For the CDR3, the DNA is TGTGCCAGCAAGGACCACCGGGCAGATACGCAGTATTTT.

Concerning this clonotype itself: One end of the junction does not line up with germline, which may come from a read error. This chain uses TRBV7-9 with TRBJ2-1; D remains unclear. Germline values: CDR1 SEHNR, CDR2 FQNEAQ (reference sequence). CDR3 length: 11 amino acids. CDR3 coding DNA: TGTGCCAGCAGCTGGTTAAATGGGCAGTTCTTC. Its translation: CASSWLNGQFF.